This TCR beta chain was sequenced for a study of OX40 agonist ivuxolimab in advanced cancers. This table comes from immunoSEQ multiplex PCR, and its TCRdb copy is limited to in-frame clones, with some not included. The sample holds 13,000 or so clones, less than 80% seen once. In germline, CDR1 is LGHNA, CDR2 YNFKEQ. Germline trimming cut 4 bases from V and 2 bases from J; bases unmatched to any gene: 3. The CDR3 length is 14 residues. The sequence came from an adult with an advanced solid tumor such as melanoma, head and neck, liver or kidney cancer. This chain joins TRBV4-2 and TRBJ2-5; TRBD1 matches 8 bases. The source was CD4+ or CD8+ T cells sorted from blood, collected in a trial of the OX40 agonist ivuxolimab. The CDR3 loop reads CASSLRQGQETQYF. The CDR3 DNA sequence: TGTGCCAGCAGCCTCAGACAGGGGCAAGAGACCCAGTACTTC.